The 2 T cell receptor beta chains reported below all come from one sample, sequenced in a study of shared clonotypes between healthy human individuals. Sequenced by immunoSEQ multiplex PCR; TCRdb stores in-frame clones only, minus some. The sample consists of some 700,000 clones, about 92% of them appearing once. The sequenced sample consisted of memory CD8+ T cells from PBMCs. The subset: CD45RO+ cells pooled with CCR7-negative TemRA cells. These receptors were taken from a man between 18 and 35 years old in good health. Some clones in this sample may be carry-over from other donors' samples.

This clone was observed many times. The gene calls are TRBV4-3 and TRBJ2-6, with D possibly called TRBD1 or TRBD2 (5 bases each). V lost 5 bases, J lost 0 bases, and 14 bases lay in between. The V gene's germline CDR1 is LGHNA and CDR2 YSLEER. The length of the CDR3 is 17 residues. The CDR3 sequence is CASSDGTRHSGANVLTF. CDR3 bases: TGCGCCAGCAGCGATGGGACCCGGCACTCTGGGGCCAACGTCCTGACTTTC.

The CDR3 loop is CASSFPSQPQHF. In DNA form, the CDR3 reads TGTGCCAGCAGCTTTCCGTCGCAGCCCCAGCATTTT. V and J are TRBV7-9 and TRBJ1-5, with unresolved D. The CDR3 is 12 residues long. The V gene's germline CDR1 is SEHNR and CDR2 FQNEAQ (reference sequence). Trimming left V 3 bases short and J 7 bases short, with 7 bases between.